The 12 T cell receptor beta chains reported below all come from one sample, sequenced in a study of blood T cells in healthy people across ages. Then a second PCR, running roughly 6 to 11 cycles, was carried out with a sample-barcoded 5' primer and a J-beta primer mix. TCRdb itself ran the 5' RACE reads through MiXCR, one entry per CDR3 protein. The sample shows about 700,000 distinct CDR3 sequences, 32% of them seen only once. What was sequenced was blood. The source is a woman of 80 years or more in good health.

The chain is built from TRBV28 and TRBJ2-7, with 7 bases lining up with TRBD1. The CDR3 consists of 14 residues. The trim removed 9 bases at V and 1 base at J, leaving 9 bases unmatched. In germline, CDR1 is MDHEN, CDR2 SYDVKM. Here the CDR3 reads CASTGTADSYEQYF. In DNA form, the CDR3 reads TGTGCCAGTACCGGGACAGCGGATTCCTACGAGCAGTACTTC.

This clonotype was picked up a small number of times. This chain links TRBV5-5 with TRBJ1-2; D not resolved. V shed 4 bases and J shed 0 bases, with 16 bases lying between them. Germline V gene lookup returns CDR1 SGHKS and CDR2 YYEKEE (reference sequence). The CDR3 has 16 amino acids. CDR3 loop: CASSPSIVSSNYGYTF. The CDR3 DNA follows: TGTGCCAGCAGCCCGTCCATCGTCAGCTCTAACTATGGCTACACCTTC. Drawing the rest from reference TRBV5-5 and TRBJ1-2, the complete variable domain is DAGVTQSPTHLIKTRGQQVTLRCSPISGHKSVSWYQQVLGQGPQFIFQYYEKEERGRGNFPDRFSARQFPNYSSELNVNALLLGDSALYLCASSPSIVSSNYGYTFGSGTRLTVV.

In the case of this clonotype: This sequence may be a read error, since a much larger clone differs from it by one base. The chain joins TRBV15 to TRBJ2-4; no clear D. The end of the DNA fits TRBJ2-7 better, so the J call may be wrong. Germline values: CDR1 LNHNV, CDR2 YYDKDF (reference sequence). The CDR3 contains 14 residues. The CDR3 loop reads CATSRGSDVYEQYF. CDR3 bases: TGTGCCACCAGCAGAGGCTCGGACGTCTACGAGCAGTACTTC.

Details on this clonotype: Just one base apart from a much larger clone, this may be a read error. The chain couples TRBV9 to TRBJ2-6, with D unclear. Germline CDR1 is SGDLS and CDR2 is YYNGEE. CDR3 length: 17 amino acids. The CDR3 here is CVSSALTQAIGANVLTF. CDR3 sequence (DNA): TGTGTCAGCAGCGCCCTAACTCAGGCAATTGGGGCCAACGTCCTGACTTTC.

The V call is TRBV12-3 or TRBV12-4, the J call TRBJ2-5; D gene ambiguous. CDR3 length equals 17 residues. V was trimmed by 6 bases and J by 2 bases, leaving 22 bases between them. CDR3 coding DNA: TGTGCCAGCAGCGCTAGGGCGTCCCTCACCCTTCAAGAGACCCAGTACTTC. Translating it yields CASSARASLTLQETQYF.

This clonotype occurred many times. This chain connects TRBV7-8 to TRBJ1-5, with D tentatively TRBD1 (5 bases). This CDR3 has 15 residues. In germline, CDR1 is SGHVS, CDR2 FQNEAQ. Trimming removed 5 bases at V and 6 bases at J, with 17 bases between. CDR3 sequence: CASSPPGRAGQPQHF. CDR3 bases: TGTGCCAGCAGCCCCCCGGGCAGGGCGGGTCAGCCCCAGCATTTT.

This clonotype was observed a handful of times. The chain couples TRBV11-2 to TRBJ1-2; D is undetermined. Germline-derived CDR1 and CDR2 are SGHAT and FQNNGV. The CDR3 extends over 16 amino acids. V was cut by 6 bases and J by 0 bases, with 17 bases left in between. The DNA for the CDR3 is TGTGCCAGCAGAGAAACAGCCGCTCGAGCTAACTATGGCTACACCTTC. Translated, it gives CASRETAARANYGYTF.

This clonotype was counted only a few times. This may arise from a read error, as a much more abundant clone is one base away. The chain links TRBV9 to TRBJ2-7, with D possibly TRBD2 on 7 matching bases. Per the germline V gene, CDR1 is SGDLS and CDR2 is YYNGEE. The CDR3 runs to 16 residues. The ends were cut back, 3 bases at V and 7 bases at J, with 23 bases in the middle. CDR3 nucleotide sequence: TGTGCCAGCAGCGCTCTTGGGGGGGGCATTTACAATGAGCAGTACTTC. The encoded protein is CASSALGGGIYNEQYF.

The rearrangement uses TRBV7-3 and TRBJ1-1; no clear D gene. This CDR3 contains 14 residues. V was cut by 1 base and J by 3 bases, with 9 bases left in between. Germline V lookup: CDR1 SGHTA, CDR2 FQGTGA. The CDR3 protein is CASSLKGSDTEAFF. The DNA for the CDR3 is TGTGCCAGCAGCTTAAAAGGGTCAGACACTGAAGCTTTCTTT. The whole variable domain, remainder taken from reference TRBV7-3 and TRBJ1-1, is GAGVSQTPSNKVTEKGKYVELRCDPISGHTALYWYRQSLGQGPEFLIYFQGTGAADDSGLPNDRFFAVRPEGSVSTLKIQRTERGDSAVYLCASSLKGSDTEAFFGQGTRLTVV.

J is TRBJ1-5 and V is TRBV4-2; D is undetermined. There are 15 residues in the CDR3. The germline V gene has CDR1 LGHNA and CDR2 YNFKEQ. V was clipped by 0 bases and J by 1 base, with 7 bases between them. CDR3 in amino acids: CASSQEEESNQPQHF. CDR3 in DNA: TGTGCCAGCAGCCAAGAGGAGGAGAGCAATCAGCCCCAGCATTTT.

The rearrangement uses TRBV28 and TRBJ2-1; 7 bases align to TRBD2. Unmatched junction bases numbered 27, after V lost 6 bases and J lost 13 bases. The germline V gene has CDR1 MDHEN and CDR2 SYDVKM. The CDR3 is 18 residues long. CDR3: CASSQKPWVGAGRETQFF. The CDR3 nucleotides are TGTGCCAGCAGCCAAAAGCCCTGGGTCGGGGCGGGGAGGGAGACCCAGTTCTTC.

The rearrangement uses TRBV5-6 and TRBJ1-1; D is unclear. V lost 0 bases and J lost 5, with 23 bases in between. This CDR3 region has 18 residues. CDR1 and CDR2 (germline): SGHDT, YYEEEE. The CDR3 reads CASSLGPLILGGFTEAFF. In nucleotides, the CDR3 is TGTGCCAGCAGCTTGGGACCCTTGATACTGGGAGGGTTTACTGAAGCTTTCTTT.